This T cell receptor beta chain comes out of a study of T cell responses to AZD1222 COVID-19 vaccine. Points from the study as a whole: White British donors predominated, females outnumbered males, and clonal diversity was possibly underestimated. Variant regions that are unmutated are reportedly the target of nearly half of spike-specific TCRs.

Unmatched junction bases numbered 4, after V lost 6 bases and J lost 3 bases. Germline CDR1 reads MNHEY; CDR2 reads SVGAGI. The CDR3 runs to 14 residues. A word on this clone: The antigen remains unidentified.

Assay used: immunoSEQ multiplex PCR; TCRdb lists only in-frame clones, some missing. The table lists 42,000 or so clones, roughly 88% of them singletons. The TCR sequence derives from an adult who received the MenACWY meningococcal vaccine as a control. The chain carries TRBV6-5 and TRBJ2-2; TRBD1 agrees at 7 bases. The sequences come from peripheral blood, collected 28 days after the second dose of the MenACWY control vaccine. This chain's CDR3 is CASRGGQDTGELFF. The CDR3 DNA reads as TGTGCCAGCAGGGGTGGACAGGACACCGGGGAGCTGTTTTTT.